This T cell receptor beta chain was sequenced for a study of blood T cell repertoires in COVID-19. The protocol was immunoSEQ multiplex PCR, while the TCRdb copy is restricted to in-frame clones and leaves out a portion. In the table there are 150,000 to 200,000 clones, about 89% of which are singletons. The CDR3 has 19 residues. J lost 3 bases, V lost 2 bases, and 14 bases had no gene match. CDR1 is SGHDT, CDR2 YYEEEE, per germline. The TCR was taken from a man aged 65 to 85 with acute or convalescent COVID-19. This rearrangement joins TRBV5-6 to TRBJ1-1; 12 nucleotides align to TRBD1. Source material: peripheral blood. Here the CDR3 DNA reads TGTGCCAGCAGCTTCCCGTATAGGGACAGGGGGCGGATTGACACTGAAGCTTTCTTT. It is translated as CASSFPYRDRGRIDTEAFF. Filled out from reference TRBV5-6 and TRBJ1-1, the complete variable domain reads DAGVTQSPTHLIKTRGQQVTLRCSPKSGHDTVSWYQQALGQGPQFIFQYYEEEERQRGNFPDRFSGHQFPNYSSELNVNALLLGDSALYLCASSFPYRDRGRIDTEAFFGQGTRLTVV.